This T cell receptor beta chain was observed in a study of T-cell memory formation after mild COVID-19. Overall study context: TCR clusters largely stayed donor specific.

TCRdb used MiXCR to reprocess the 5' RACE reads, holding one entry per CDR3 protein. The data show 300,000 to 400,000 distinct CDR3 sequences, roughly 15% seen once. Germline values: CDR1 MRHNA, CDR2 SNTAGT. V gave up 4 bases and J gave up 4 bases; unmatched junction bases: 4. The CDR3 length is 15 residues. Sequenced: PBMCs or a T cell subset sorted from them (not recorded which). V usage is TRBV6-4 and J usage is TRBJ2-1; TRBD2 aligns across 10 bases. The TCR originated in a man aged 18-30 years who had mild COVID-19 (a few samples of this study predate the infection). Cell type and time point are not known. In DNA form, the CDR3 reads TGTGCCAGCAGTGTACTAGCGGGGACTTACAATGAGCAGTTCTTC. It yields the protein CASSVLAGTYNEQFF.